Following are 20 T cell receptor beta chains from one sample sequenced in a study of T cells in Graves' hyperthyroidism and ophthalmopathy. The source material, RNA transcripts, was used to amplify TCR beta CDR3 regions. HTBI primers were employed in a first-round RT-PCR of the TCR CDR3. TCRdb reanalysed the multiplex PCR reads using MiXCR and keeps one entry per CDR3 protein. The sample contains a few hundred thousand distinct CDR3 sequences, approximately 44% of which appear only once. Material: peripheral blood or thyroid tissue (not recorded which). The receptors come from a young woman with Graves' hyperthyroidism.

This clonotype was seen more than once but under ten times. The chain uses TRBV20-1 and TRBJ1-1; D is unclear. The CDR3 sequence is 12 residues long. V dropped 3 bases and J dropped 5 bases, with 10 bases sitting between them. Germline lookup yields CDR1 DFQATT and CDR2 SNEGSKA (reference sequence). The CDR3 DNA is TGCAGTGCTAGGAACCCGGTAACTGAAGCTTTCTTT. Translated, it gives CSARNPVTEAFF.

This clonotype was detected only once. V is TRBV24-1 and J is TRBJ1-5, with 8 bases lining up with TRBD1. The CDR3 is 17 residues long. Losses at the gene ends were 6 bases for V and 3 bases for J; bases not matched to a gene: 12. Per germline, CDR1 KGHDR and CDR2 SFDVKD. CDR3 region: CATSSLRQGHVNQPQHF. The CDR3 coding sequence is TGTGCCACCAGTTCCCTCCGACAGGGGCACGTCAATCAGCCCCAGCATTTT.

The chain uses TRBV20-1 and TRBJ2-5; TRBD2 agrees at 13 bases. Germline CDR1 reads DFQATT; CDR2 reads SNEGSKA (reference sequence). The V gene end was trimmed by 7 bases and the J gene end by 2 bases; junction bases not matched to a gene: 1. CDR3 size: 13 residues. CDR3 sequence: CSELAGGQETQYF. Written as DNA, the CDR3 is TGCAGTGAACTAGCGGGAGGGCAAGAGACCCAGTACTTC.

This clonotype has at least ten counts. The chain combines TRBV29-1 with TRBJ2-7; tentatively, D is TRBD2 (6 bases). V was shortened by 5 bases and J by 4 bases, with 15 bases between the two germline ends. The CDR3 sequence is 13 residues long. Germline CDR1 is SQVTM and CDR2 is ANQGSEA. This chain's CDR3 is CSVHYAGRYEQYF. DNA of the CDR3: TGCAGCGTTCACTATGCGGGAAGGTACGAGCAGTACTTC.

There are a few counts of this clonotype. The V gene is TRBV6-5, the J gene TRBJ2-5, with D possibly being TRBD2 (5 bases). The V gene's germline CDR1 is MNHEY and CDR2 SVGAGI. Trimming cost V 5 bases and J 4 bases, with 14 bases left between them. CDR3 size: 14 residues. The CDR3 here is CASSDGEFRETQYF. CDR3 DNA: TGTGCCAGCAGTGACGGGGAATTCCGAGAGACCCAGTACTTC.

Many counts were recorded for this clonotype. The rearrangement uses TRBV20-1 and TRBJ1-6; D uncertain. Deletions cut 2 bases from V and 3 bases from J, with 11 bases between. The germline gives CDR1 DFQATT, CDR2 SNEGSKA (reference sequence). The CDR3 covers 15 residues. CDR3 sequence reads: CSARYRHRYNSPLHF. The CDR3 DNA is TGCAGTGCTAGATATCGACACCGCTATAATTCACCCCTCCACTTT.

This clonotype was counted ten times or more. The CDR3 nucleotides read TGTGCCAGCAACGCAGGGTACCAAGAGACCCAGTACTTC. It encodes CASNAGYQETQYF. The V call is TRBV13, the J call TRBJ2-5; D might be TRBD1 (5 bases). Germline assignment: CDR1 PRHDT and CDR2 FYEKMQ (reference sequence). The CDR3 totals 13 residues. Trimming took off 7 bases at V and 0 bases at J, with 9 bases between the two ends.

This clonotype was seen at least ten times. The chain links TRBV12-3 or TRBV12-4 to TRBJ1-2; unclear D gene. V shed 3 bases and J shed 8 bases, with 13 bases lying between them. The CDR3 has 13 amino acids. CDR3 nucleotides: TGTGCCAGCAGTTTGGAAGGAAACTTAGGCTACACCTTC. This codes for CASSLEGNLGYTF.

This clonotype was seen repeatedly, ten times or more. This chain joins TRBV12-3 or TRBV12-4 and TRBJ2-6; D remains ambiguous. The CDR3 extends over 13 amino acids. V lost 7 bases and J lost 3, with 7 bases in between. CDR3 amino acids: CASMEYGANVLTF. DNA of the CDR3: TGTGCCAGCATGGAGTATGGGGCCAACGTCCTGACTTTC.

This clonotype was observed at least ten times. The chain combines TRBV6-2 or TRBV6-3 with TRBJ2-5; D may be TRBD2 (6 bases). The V and J ends lost 7 bases and 0 bases respectively, with 9 bases between them. This CDR3 contains 13 residues. Germline values: CDR1 MNHEY, CDR2 SVGEGT. The CDR3 reads CASTWGDQETQYF. The CDR3 nucleotides read TGTGCCAGCACATGGGGGGACCAAGAGACCCAGTACTTC.

The V call is TRBV19, the J call TRBJ2-2, with a tentative D call TRBD2 (5 bases). In germline, CDR1 is LNHDA, CDR2 SQIVND (reference sequence). Trimming removed 4 bases from V and 4 bases from J, with 10 bases in between. This CDR3 is built from 14 residues. CDR3 nucleotides: TGTGCCAGTAGTACTAACCGGGGCACCGGGGAGCTGTTTTTT. Translated, it gives CASSTNRGTGELFF.

This chain connects TRBV13 to TRBJ2-7; either TRBD1 or TRBD2 may fit D (7 bases each). This CDR3 is built from 16 residues. Germline V gives CDR1 PRHDT, CDR2 FYEKMQ (reference sequence). Trimming took off 5 bases at V and 7 bases at J, with 24 bases between the two ends. CDR3 region: CASSPQGGGSLGEQYF. Written as DNA, the CDR3 is TGTGCCAGCAGCCCCCAGGGGGGGGGGAGCCTTGGGGAGCAGTACTTC. Complete variable domain (other parts from reference TRBV13 and TRBJ2-7): AAGVIQSPRHLIKEKRETATLKCYPIPRHDTVYWYQQGPGQDPQFLISFYEKMQSDKGSIPDRFSAQQFSDYHSELNMSSLELGDSALYFCASSPQGGGSLGEQYFGPGTRLTVT.

This clonotype was seen just once. The CDR3 bases are TGTGCCAGCAGAGGCCCGACACTAGCCAAAAACATTCAGTACTTC. This translates into CASRGPTLAKNIQYF. The chain couples TRBV2 to TRBJ2-5, with D unclear. The J call may be incorrect, as the DNA end agrees better with TRBJ2-4. CDR1 and CDR2 (germline): SNHLY, FYNNEI. The CDR3 is made up of 15 amino acids.

The V call is TRBV7-8, the J call TRBJ2-1; TRBD2 agrees at 13 bases. Germline V CDR1 and CDR2: SGHVS, FQNEAQ. The CDR3 is made up of 16 amino acids. J lost 6 bases, V lost 3 bases, and 5 bases had no gene match. The CDR3 is CASSLVGLAGVNEQFF. Here the CDR3 DNA reads TGTGCCAGCAGCTTGGTAGGACTAGCGGGAGTCAATGAGCAGTTCTTC.

Comment on this clonotype: The missing conserved phenylalanine or tryptophan at the end of this CDR3 makes a read error likely. Because the CDR3's place on the DNA is in doubt, the DNA is left out and the CDR3 is given as listed by TCRdb. The V and J genes are TRBV2 and TRBJ1-6. From germline, CDR1 is SNHLY and CDR2 FYNNEI. The CDR3 comprises 10 residues, both ends counted. CDR3 residues: CASSVNGPNT.

This clonotype was found many times. The V and J genes are TRBV6-4 and TRBJ1-5; D ambiguous. The germline CDR1 and CDR2 sequences are MRHNA and SNTAGT. The CDR3 is 15 amino acids. V lost 4 bases to trimming and J lost 0 bases, with 10 bases between them. DNA of the CDR3: TGTGCCAGCAGTGGCGGCGGGGATAGCAATCAGCCCCAGCATTTT. Translating it yields CASSGGGDSNQPQHF.

This clonotype was found a few times. The chain employs TRBV29-1 and TRBJ1-5, with TRBD1 identical over 9 bases. This CDR3 is 15 amino acids long. Per germline, CDR1 SQVTM and CDR2 ANQGSEA. The trim removed 8 bases at V and 0 bases at J, leaving 8 bases unmatched. This CDR3 is CSQEGQGYSNQPQHF. The CDR3 DNA follows: TGCAGCCAAGAGGGACAGGGATATAGCAATCAGCCCCAGCATTTT. Full variable domain (missing parts from reference TRBV29-1 and TRBJ1-5): SAVISQKPSRDICQRGTSLTIQCQVDSQVTMMFWYRQQPGQSLTLIATANQGSEATYESGFVIDKFPISRPNLTFSTLTVSNMSPEDSSIYLCSQEGQGYSNQPQHFGDGTRLSIL.

V gene TRBV24-1 combines with J gene TRBJ1-1; TRBD1 is a possible D gene (5 bases). CDR3 length: 12 amino acids. Germline CDR1 KGHDR, CDR2 SFDVKD. Trimming removed 9 bases from V and 7 bases from J, with 14 bases in between. The CDR3 loop reads CATRDAGLEAFF. CDR3 coding DNA: TGTGCCACCCGGGACGCAGGCCTTGAAGCTTTCTTT.

This clonotype was seen repeatedly, ten times or more. The rearrangement joins TRBV29-1 to TRBJ1-1; D is undetermined. Looked up from germline, CDR1 is SQVTM and CDR2 is ANQGSEA. The CDR3 extends over 12 amino acids. Trimming took off 6 bases at V and 0 bases at J, with 8 bases between the two ends. The DNA for the CDR3 is TGCAGCGTGACAATGATGAACACTGAAGCTTTCTTT. Protein: CSVTMMNTEAFF. The complete variable domain, with remaining parts taken from reference TRBV29-1 and TRBJ1-1, reads SAVISQKPSRDICQRGTSLTIQCQVDSQVTMMFWYRQQPGQSLTLIATANQGSEATYESGFVIDKFPISRPNLTFSTLTVSNMSPEDSSIYLCSVTMMNTEAFFGQGTRLTVV.

The chain joins TRBV7-9 to TRBJ2-1, with 9 bases lining up with TRBD2. Germline-derived CDR1 and CDR2 are SEHNR and FQNEAQ (reference sequence). Trimming removed 4 bases from V and 10 bases from J; junction bases left unmatched: 11. The CDR3 runs to 15 residues. CDR3 in amino acids: CASSWEASGTEEQFF. CDR3 sequence (DNA): TGTGCCAGCAGCTGGGAGGCTAGCGGGACGGAGGAGCAGTTCTTC. The full variable domain, rest sourced from reference TRBV7-9 and TRBJ2-1, is DTGVSQNPRHKITKRGQNVTFRCDPISEHNRLYWYRQTLGQGPEFLTYFQNEAQLEKSRLLSDRFSAERPKGSFSTLEIQRTEQGDSAMYLCASSWEASGTEEQFFGPGTRLTVL.